Detailed here is one T cell receptor (beta chain). Its specificity is not known. The data are from a study of cytomegalovirus exposure and HLA in healthy donors. General observations from the study: Most TCR sequences showed up rarely, but some public TCRs showed up in many donors. There were a few CMV-associated chains whose specificity for CMV antigens was confirmed in vitro.

Measured with immunoSEQ multiplex PCR; TCRdb has only the in-frame clones, and not every one. Of some 170,000 clones listed, around 85% were seen once; the top ten hold approximately 2.3%. Germline-derived CDR1 and CDR2 are MNHNS and SASEGT. This CDR3 is built from 15 residues. Germline trimming cut 6 bases from V and 4 bases from J; bases unmatched to any gene: 11. Sequencing was carried out using PBMCs. The chain couples TRBV6-1 to TRBJ1-2; 7 positions match TRBD1. This sequence was found in a man younger than 45 in good health and CMV-seropositive. CDR3 region: CASSGPGQWLYGYTF. CDR3 in DNA: TGTGCCAGCAGCGGTCCGGGACAGTGGCTCTATGGCTACACCTTC.